The subject of this entry is one T cell receptor (beta chain). TCRdb keeps only in-frame clones here, not all; method: immunoSEQ multiplex PCR. Seen here are around 90,000 clones, roughly 77% observed once, and the top ten hold 10% to 15%. Between the trimmed V and J ends, which lost 6 bases and 3 bases, there was a span of 9 bases. This CDR3 has 13 residues. These data originate in a study of blood T cell repertoires in COVID-19. This TCR derives from a human donor in a cohort sampled during active COVID-19. V and J are TRBV12-3 or TRBV12-4 and TRBJ2-4; a weak D match, TRBD2 (5 bases). Sequencing was done on a sample of peripheral blood. The CDR3 spells CASRSAGKNIQYF. In DNA, the CDR3 is TGTGCCAGCAGGAGCGCGGGCAAAAACATTCAGTACTTC.